This paragraph reports one T cell receptor (beta chain). Its antigen remains unidentified. The sample originates from a study of T cells after yellow fever vaccination. There are 15 residues in the CDR3. From germline, CDR1 is GTSNPN and CDR2 SVGIG (reference sequence). Trimming removed 0 bases from V and 5 bases from J; junction bases left unmatched: 9. TCRdb reprocessed the 5' RACE reads with MiXCR, giving one entry per CDR3 protein. This sample carries about 120,000 distinct CDR3 sequences, about 8.2% of them seen once, and the ten largest clones take approximately 39%. Points from the study as a whole: It was a small share of clonotypes that appeared in both CD4 and CD8 compartments. One caveat is that FACS-sorted repertoires could contain abundant clonotypes contaminating from the bulk population.

The TCR was taken from a man aged 18 to 30 who received the YFV17D yellow fever vaccine. The specimen comprised CD8+ T cells sorted from PBMCs, sampled on the day of the yellow fever booster vaccination. The V call is TRBV30, the J call TRBJ2-7, with 8 positions matching TRBD2. The CDR3 reads CAWSVYGGAVNEQYF. The CDR3 DNA reads TGTGCCTGGAGTGTTTACGGGGGGGCCGTCAACGAGCAGTACTTC.